Sequencing of this T cell receptor (beta chain) was carried out in a study of OX40 agonist ivuxolimab in advanced cancers. As for the study in general: Dose-escalation patients suffered from hepatocellular carcinoma, melanoma, renal cell or head and neck cancer. Study results and limitations: At 0.1 to 3.0 mg/kg and by week 6, clonal expansion occurred in CD4+ and CD8+ blood T cells. The 0.1-3.0 mg/kg partial responders had among the lowest clonal expansion. Compared with CD4+, CD8+ T cells on average had more expanded clones.

TCRdb's table, derived via immunoSEQ multiplex PCR, lists solely in-frame clones and lacks some. The table lists 40,000 to 50,000 clones, about 88% of them singletons. Germline values: CDR1 LNHDA, CDR2 SQIVND (reference sequence). Trimming cost V 3 bases and J 7 bases, with 10 bases left between them. The CDR3 totals 13 residues. By sample share, this clone is medium-sized. Its antigen remains unknown. The TCR was taken from an adult with an advanced solid tumor such as melanoma, head and neck, liver or kidney cancer. The rearrangement links TRBV19 to TRBJ1-5; the D gene is possibly TRBD1 (5 bases). Sample: CD4+ or CD8+ T cells sorted from blood, taken in a trial of the OX40 agonist ivuxolimab. The DNA of the CDR3 is TGTGCCAGTAGTATTGCCAGGGACCAGCCCCAGCATTTT. Amino acid sequence: CASSIARDQPQHF. Drawing the rest from reference TRBV19 and TRBJ1-5, the complete variable domain is DGGITQSPKYLFRKEGQNVTLSCEQNLNHDAMYWYRQDPGQGLRLIYYSQIVNDFQKGDIAEGYSVSREKKESFPLTVTSAQKNPTAFYLCASSIARDQPQHFGDGTRLSIL.